Following are 10 T cell receptor beta chains from one sample sequenced in a study of radiotherapy plus CTLA-4 blockade in lung cancer. Some clones are missing from TCRdb's copy, which holds only in-frame ones; the method was immunoSEQ multiplex PCR. The sample has 55,000 to 65,000 clones; around 76% are singletons. The source was peripheral blood, collected from a patient treated with radiotherapy plus ipilimumab. The receptors come from a human donor with non-small cell lung cancer who had a complete response to radiotherapy plus ipilimumab.

The rearrangement links TRBV7-6 to TRBJ2-3; 13 positions match TRBD2. Germline V gene sequence: CDR1 SGHVS, CDR2 FNYEAQ. CDR3 length: 16 residues. V gave up 2 bases and J gave up 5 bases; unmatched junction bases: 4. CDR3 residues: CASSLTSGRAEDTQYF. CDR3 nucleotide sequence: TGTGCCAGCAGCTTAACTAGCGGGAGGGCCGAAGATACGCAGTATTTT.

The chain recombines TRBV5-1 with TRBJ2-5; D call uncertain. The V end was cut by 0 bases, the J end by 4 bases, with 13 bases between. CDR3 length equals 15 residues. Germline lookup yields CDR1 SGHRS and CDR2 YFSETQ. The CDR3 is CASSLGTQRGETQYF. The CDR3 DNA reads as TGCGCCAGCAGCTTGGGTACGCAGCGAGGAGAGACCCAGTACTTC.

The gene calls are TRBV29-1 and TRBJ2-7; 11 bases line up with TRBD2. The CDR3 has 15 amino acids. After removal of 3 bases from V and 4 bases from J, the junction contained 8 bases not matched to a gene. CDR1 is SQVTM and CDR2 is ANQGSEA in the germline V gene. The CDR3 DNA sequence: TGCAGCGTTGAGCTAGCGGGGGGCCACCAATACGAGCAGTACTTC. Translating gives CSVELAGGHQYEQYF.

The rearrangement links TRBV18 to TRBJ2-2; a weak D match, TRBD2 (6 bases). Per germline, CDR1 KGHSH and CDR2 LQKENI. This CDR3 region has 15 residues. The V end was cut by 4 bases, the J end by 2 bases, with 11 bases between. The CDR3 sequence: CASSRGALNTGELFF. The CDR3 bases are TGTGCCAGCTCACGCGGGGCCTTAAACACCGGGGAGCTGTTTTTT. Combining the CDR3 with reference TRBV18 and TRBJ2-2 gives the whole variable domain NAGVMQNPRHLVRRRGQEARLRCSPMKGHSHVYWYRQLPEEGLKFMVYLQKENIIDESGMPKERFSAEFPKEGPSILRIQQVVRGDSAAYFCASSRGALNTGELFFGEGSRLTVL.

The chain joins TRBV11-2 to TRBJ2-5; D possibly corresponds to TRBD1 (5 bases). The CDR3 runs 14 residues. Per germline, CDR1 SGHAT and CDR2 FQNNGV. The DNA of the CDR3 is TGTGCGACAGATGAAGTGGGCTCCTGGGAGACCCAGTACTTC. This encodes CATDEVGSWETQYF.

This clone was counted only a few times. This sequence joins TRBV5-5 and TRBJ1-1; no clear D. Trimming stripped 6 bases from V and 1 base from J, with 16 bases between. Germline V gene data show CDR1 as SGHKS and CDR2 as YYEKEE (reference sequence). The CDR3 extends over 15 amino acids. CDR3 in amino acids: CASTVGANRNTEAFF. CDR3 sequence (DNA): TGTGCCAGCACCGTGGGCGCGAACAGGAACACTGAAGCTTTCTTT.

This chain links TRBV19 with TRBJ1-5; TRBD1 matches at 9 bases. V shed 4 bases, J shed 2 bases, and the junction held 9 bases outside the gene matches. The CDR3 is 17 amino acids. The V gene's germline CDR1 is LNHDA and CDR2 SQIVND (reference sequence). The CDR3 region is CASSTTGGRWGNQPQHF. For the CDR3, the DNA is TGTGCCAGTAGTACCACAGGGGGCCGGTGGGGCAATCAGCCCCAGCATTTT.

The chain's CDR3 is CASSLKASGYTYEQYF. In nucleotides, the CDR3 is TGTGCCAGCAGCTTGAAGGCTAGCGGATATACCTACGAGCAGTACTTC. The J gene is TRBJ2-7, the V gene TRBV5-4, with 7 positions matching TRBD2. Germline V CDR1 and CDR2: SGHNT, YYREEE (reference sequence). CDR3 length: 16 amino acids. V was clipped by 1 base and J by 2 bases; unmatched bases: 9.

This clone appeared a few times. V gene TRBV6-5 combines with J gene TRBJ1-2, with D unresolved. V was shortened by 2 bases and J by 0 bases, with 7 bases between the two germline ends. Germline V CDR1 and CDR2: MNHEY, SVGAGI. The CDR3 contains 14 residues. The CDR3 nucleotides read TGTGCCAGCAGTTACGGTAGAACTAACTATGGCTACACCTTC. Translation: CASSYGRTNYGYTF.

The chain carries TRBV11-2 and TRBJ1-5, with D possibly matching TRBD1 (5 bases). V lost 0 bases and J lost 7, with 10 bases in between. CDR1 and CDR2 (germline): SGHAT, FQNNGV. The CDR3 spans 14 residues. CDR3 residues: CASSLDQGAQPQHF. The CDR3 bases are TGTGCCAGCAGCTTAGATCAAGGGGCCCAGCCCCAGCATTTT. Based on the CDR3 plus reference TRBV11-2 and TRBJ1-5, the full variable domain is EAGVAQSPRYKIIEKRQSVAFWCNPISGHATLYWYQQILGQGPKLLIQFQNNGVVDDSQLPKDRFSAERLKGVDSTLKIQPAKLEDSAVYLCASSLDQGAQPQHFGDGTRLSIL.